The 32 T cell receptor beta chains given below trace back to one sample, sequenced in a study of CD8+CD57+ T cells in acquired aplastic anemia (dated by TCRdb to 2016 to 2019). Patients chosen for sequencing had shown expansion of CD8+CD57+ cells by flow cytometry. TCRdb records Illumina HiSeq 2000 as the sequencer. Profiling of TCR beta VDJ combinations and CDR3 sequences used genomic DNA as the template. TCRdb took the public reads, trimmed them with fastp at Q25, ran MiXCR for clone calling and kept in-frame beta chains. Under each unique CDR3 protein, matching rows form one entry showing the most common genes and DNA. The sample data list approximately 470,000 distinct CDR3 sequences, and around 30% of these were observed just once. Approximately 0.82% of the sample comes from the top ten. The specimen sequenced was sorted CD4+, CD8+, or CD8+CD57+ T cells (not recorded which) from PBMCs. The receptors were gathered from a human donor with aplastic anemia.

This clonotype has only a few counts. The chain has TRBV5-4 and TRBJ1-6; 9 bases agree with TRBD1. After removal of 0 bases from V and 4 bases from J, the junction contained 5 bases not matched to a gene. Germline CDR1 and CDR2: SGHNT and YYREEE (reference sequence). The CDR3 extends over 17 amino acids. For the CDR3, the DNA is TGTGCCAGCAGCTTGGCCGGGGGACAGGGATATAATTCACCCCTCCACTTT. The encoded protein is CASSLAGGQGYNSPLHF.

V is TRBV6-2 or TRBV6-3 and J is TRBJ1-2; D gene ambiguous. Germline CDR1 is MNHEY and CDR2 is SVGEGT. The V gene lost 6 bases and the J gene lost 4 bases, with 15 bases spanning the gap. The CDR3 spans 14 residues. The DNA for the CDR3 is TGTGCCAGCAGGTCAGTGACGCGGACCTATGGCTACACCTTC. Translated: CASRSVTRTYGYTF.

The sample holds many counts of this clonotype. This chain joins TRBV20-1 and TRBJ1-5; D gene ambiguous. The CDR3 is 13 residues long. Trimming pared 4 bases from V and 6 bases from J, leaving 13 bases between. In germline, CDR1 is DFQATT, CDR2 SNEGSKA (reference sequence). For the CDR3, the DNA is TGCAGTGCTACCACCACAGAAGGTCAGCCCCAGCATTTT. Translation: CSATTTEGQPQHF.

The rearrangement links TRBV19 to TRBJ2-5; possibly TRBD2 for D (6 bases). CDR3 length: 12 residues. Trimming took off 6 bases at V and 9 bases at J, with 14 bases between the two ends. Germline CDR1 is LNHDA and CDR2 is SQIVND (reference sequence). The CDR3 here is CASSTGSGAQYF. CDR3 nucleotides: TGTGCCAGTAGCACGGGATCGGGAGCCCAGTACTTC. The variable domain in full, with the rest retrieved from reference TRBV19 and TRBJ2-5, is DGGITQSPKYLFRKEGQNVTLSCEQNLNHDAMYWYRQDPGQGLRLIYYSQIVNDFQKGDIAEGYSVSREKKESFPLTVTSAQKNPTAFYLCASSTGSGAQYFGPGTRLLVL.

V and J are TRBV20-1 and TRBJ1-2; 7 bases line up with TRBD1. Germline CDR1 DFQATT, CDR2 SNEGSKA (reference sequence). After removal of 5 bases from V and 7 bases from J, the junction contained 13 bases not matched to a gene. The CDR3 loop spans 14 amino acids. Written as DNA, the CDR3 is TGCAGTGCTGGAACGACAGGGTCCGAAGTTGGCTACACCTTC. This encodes CSAGTTGSEVGYTF.

The V gene is TRBV9, the J gene TRBJ2-1; D is uncertain. CDR1 and CDR2 from the germline V gene are SGDLS and YYNGEE. Trimming pared 0 bases from V and 5 bases from J, leaving 6 bases between. The CDR3 loop spans 13 amino acids. The CDR3 spells CASSVELDNEQFF. The CDR3 DNA follows: TGTGCCAGCAGCGTAGAATTAGACAATGAGCAGTTCTTC.

This clonotype was counted a few times. The chain is built from TRBV6-1 and TRBJ2-7, with TRBD2 matching over 8 bases. Germline lookup yields CDR1 MNHNS and CDR2 SASEGT. This CDR3 has 14 amino acids. The V and J ends lost 6 bases and 2 bases, in that order; junction bases with no gene match: 6. The CDR3 DNA follows: TGTGCCAGCAGGAAATCCGGGGGGGCCTACGAGCAGTACTTC. Translation: CASRKSGGAYEQYF.

To note about this clonotype: One junction end disagrees with the germline gene, perhaps due to a read error. The chain has TRBV25-1 and TRBJ1-5; possibly TRBD1 for D (5 bases). In germline, CDR1 is MGHDK, CDR2 SYGVNS. The CDR3 totals 12 residues. CDR3 nucleotides: TGTGCCAGCAGTGAAGCGGGGGGACCCGTTGGTTTT. This sequence encodes CASSEAGGPVGF.

With regard to this clonotype: This clone may be a read error of a much larger clone one base away. The chain joins TRBV19 to TRBJ1-6, with 11 positions matching TRBD1. Germline assignment: CDR1 LNHDA and CDR2 SQIVND (reference sequence). CDR3 length: 17 amino acids. This CDR3 is CAGSSSPGQGDFSPLHF. The CDR3 DNA follows: TGTGCCGGTAGTTCCTCCCCGGGACAGGGGGATTTTTCACCCCTCCACTTT.

This clonotype appeared many times. V and J are TRBV10-3 and TRBJ1-1, with D perhaps matching TRBD1 (6 bases). The V end was cut by 3 bases, the J end by 2 bases, with 7 bases between. Germline CDR1 is ENHRY and CDR2 is SYGVKD. The CDR3 spans 13 residues. CDR3 nucleotides: TGTGCCATCAGTGACAGGGGTAACACTGAAGCTTTCTTT. Amino acid sequence: CAISDRGNTEAFF.

About this clonotype itself: The CDR3 carries no conserved terminal phenylalanine or tryptophan, so it likely arises from a read error. The limits of the CDR3 on the DNA are not certain, so only TCRdb's listed CDR3 is given. The CDR3 region is CATSRDYGQSMYL. The rearrangement uses TRBV15 and TRBJ2-7; TRBD1 is taken as the D call from the table, unchecked against the DNA. The CDR3 is 13 amino acids in total, end residues counted. CDR1 is LNHNV, CDR2 YYDKDF, per germline (reference sequence).

A remark on this clonotype: Just one base apart from a much larger clone, this may be a read error. This rearrangement joins TRBV5-1 to TRBJ2-5; D not certain. This CDR3 has 14 amino acids. The V gene's germline CDR1 is SGHRS and CDR2 YFSETQ. This CDR3 is CASSLSRNQGTQYF. CDR3 coding DNA: TGCGCCAGCAGCTTGAGTCGGAACCAAGGGACCCAGTACTTC.

As for this clonotype: Here the CDR3 omits its conserved ending phenylalanine or tryptophan, so a read error is the likely source. The chain recombines TRBV15 with TRBJ2-7, with 7 bases lining up with TRBD2. This CDR3 spans 13 amino acids. Germline V gene sequence: CDR1 LNHNV, CDR2 YYDKDF (reference sequence). CDR3 nucleotide sequence: TGCGCCGCCAGCAGCGGGACCTCCTACGAGCAGTACCTC. As protein: CAASSGTSYEQYL.

There are many counts of this clonotype. The V gene is TRBV7-2, the J gene TRBJ2-7; TRBD1 might be the D (6 bases). The CDR3 totals 13 residues. Trimming cost V 7 bases and J 4 bases, with 14 bases left between them. CDR1 and CDR2 (germline): SGHTA, FQGNSA. DNA of the CDR3: TGTGCCAGCAACAACAGGGTTCCTTACGAGCAGTACTTC. Translated, it gives CASNNRVPYEQYF.

This chain links TRBV12-3 or TRBV12-4 with TRBJ1-2, with TRBD1 identical over 12 bases. The CDR3 spans 17 residues. V lost 3 bases, J lost 2 bases, and 7 bases stayed unmatched. In DNA, the CDR3 is TGTGCCAGCAGTTTCTGGTGGGGGACAGGGGGCAACTATGGCTACACCTTC. This gives the protein CASSFWWGTGGNYGYTF.

This clonotype was seen repeatedly, ten times or more. The chain employs TRBV7-2 and TRBJ2-7; 7 nucleotides align to TRBD1. Germline V gene lookup returns CDR1 SGHTA and CDR2 FQGNSA. With V trimmed by 6 bases and J by 1 base, 6 bases remained unmatched. This CDR3 spans 14 amino acids. CDR3 DNA sequence: TGTGCCAGCAGTCGACAGGGTCAATCCTACGAGCAGTACTTC. Protein sequence: CASSRQGQSYEQYF.

Only a few counts were recorded for this clonotype. J is TRBJ2-3 and V is TRBV9, with 9 bases lining up with TRBD2. Trimming took 2 bases from V and 1 from J; bases not matched to a gene: 14. The CDR3 loop spans 19 amino acids. Germline CDR1 is SGDLS and CDR2 is YYNGEE. The chain's CDR3 is CASSVSGGLLPLGTDTQYF. CDR3 sequence (DNA): TGTGCCAGCAGCGTTAGCGGGGGCTTACTCCCGTTGGGCACAGATACGCAGTATTTT.

The chain recombines TRBV24-1 with TRBJ1-5, with unresolved D. CDR1 and CDR2 from the germline V gene are KGHDR and SFDVKD. V shed 6 bases and J shed 0 bases, with 8 bases lying between them. CDR3 length: 14 amino acids. CDR3 bases: TGTGCCACCAGTAGGAGAAATAGCAATCAGCCCCAGCATTTT. It yields the protein CATSRRNSNQPQHF.

In this sample, this clonotype turned up a few times. Since a much larger clone is just one base distant, this may be a read error. The chain uses TRBV9 and TRBJ2-6; D gene uncertain. Germline V gives CDR1 SGDLS, CDR2 YYNGEE. This CDR3 contains 18 residues. V lost 0 bases and J 0 bases, leaving 13 bases between the germline ends. The CDR3 coding sequence is TGTGCCAGCAGCGTAGATGGCAGGCAACGCTCTGGGGCCAACGTCCTGACTTTC. Amino acid sequence: CASSVDGRQRSGANVLTF.

The V gene is TRBV6-2 or TRBV6-3, the J gene TRBJ1-6; 8 bases agree with TRBD1. The V gene end was trimmed by 0 bases and the J gene end by 6 bases; junction bases not matched to a gene: 10. Germline V gene sequence: CDR1 MNHEY, CDR2 SVGEGT. The CDR3 is 18 amino acids. Here the CDR3 reads CASSYSPGGPHSNSPLHF. Here the CDR3 DNA reads TGTGCCAGCAGTTACTCGCCAGGGGGCCCTCATTCTAATTCACCCCTCCACTTT.

The chain uses TRBV4-2 and TRBJ2-5; TRBD2 matches 8 bases. J lost 5 bases, V lost 0 bases, and 11 bases had no gene match. Germline lookup yields CDR1 LGHNA and CDR2 YNFKEQ. The CDR3 consists of 17 residues. CDR3 protein: CASSQDPGGAFPETQYF. For the CDR3, the DNA is TGTGCCAGCAGCCAAGATCCGGGGGGGGCATTTCCCGAGACCCAGTACTTC.

V and J are TRBV6-2 or TRBV6-3 and TRBJ1-2; 9 bases are shared with TRBD1. V shed 4 bases and J 2 bases; nucleotides not matched to a gene: 5. Germline lookup yields CDR1 MNHEY and CDR2 SVGEGT. CDR3 length: 15 residues. This CDR3 is CASSSVGTGNYGYTF. The CDR3 nucleotides read TGTGCCAGCAGTTCGGTTGGGACAGGGAACTATGGCTACACCTTC.

For this clonotype: The junction shows a germline mismatch at one end, possibly a read error. V and J are TRBV10-3 and TRBJ1-1; D call uncertain. CDR3 length: 13 amino acids. The V gene's germline CDR1 is ENHRY and CDR2 SYGVKD. DNA of the CDR3: TGTGCCAGCAGTTATTTTCAGAGGACTGAAGCTTTCTTT. Protein sequence: CASSYFQRTEAFF.

The V gene is TRBV5-4, the J gene TRBJ1-6; no clear D gene. Germline V CDR1 and CDR2: SGHNT, YYREEE (reference sequence). This CDR3 spans 15 amino acids. The V end was cut by 4 bases, the J end by 9 bases, with 17 bases between. CDR3 sequence: CASSGDVSVGSPLHF. The CDR3 nucleotides are TGTGCCAGCAGCGGAGACGTCTCAGTGGGTTCACCCCTCCACTTT.

This clonotype was seen at least ten times. This sequence joins TRBV7-9 and TRBJ1-4, with TRBD1 as a possible D gene (6 bases). V was pared by 3 bases and J by 12 bases, with 14 bases between. CDR1 is SEHNR and CDR2 is FQNEAQ in the germline V gene (reference sequence). There are 13 residues in the CDR3. CDR3 sequence (DNA): TGTGCCAGCAGCTTCAGGGGAGAAGCTGAACTGTTTTTT. Its protein is CASSFRGEAELFF.

This chain uses TRBV24-1 with TRBJ1-2; the match to TRBD1 covers 8 bases. This CDR3 has 14 residues. The V and J ends lost 4 bases and 7 bases, in that order; junction bases with no gene match: 7. CDR1 and CDR2 (germline): KGHDR, SFDVKD. CDR3 sequence reads: CATSEDRQGFGYTF. For the CDR3, the DNA is TGTGCCACCAGTGAGGACCGACAGGGGTTTGGCTACACCTTC.

The CDR3 DNA follows: TGTGCCAGCAGTGCCTATTTAAGAGGGGGGTACACTGAAGCTTTCTTT. The encoded protein is CASSAYLRGGYTEAFF. The rearrangement joins TRBV2 to TRBJ1-1; the D gene is possibly TRBD1 (6 bases). The CDR3 totals 16 residues. V shed 4 bases and J shed 3 bases, with 18 bases lying between them. Germline assignment: CDR1 SNHLY and CDR2 FYNNEI.

This clonotype was recorded a few times. J is TRBJ2-1 and V is TRBV11-1; 11 nucleotides agree with TRBD2. Germline CDR1 and CDR2: SGHAT and FQDESV (reference sequence). CDR3 length equals 15 residues. Trimming removed 6 bases from V and 6 bases from J; junction bases left unmatched: 7. The CDR3 spells CASRSLAGDGNEQFF. The CDR3 region has the DNA TGTGCCAGCAGATCACTAGCGGGAGATGGCAATGAGCAGTTCTTC.

The gene calls are TRBV6-4 and TRBJ1-2, with D possibly TRBD1 on 5 matching bases. The CDR3 is 15 amino acids. The germline CDR1 and CDR2 sequences are MRHNA and SNTAGT. Trimming took 9 bases from V and 5 from J, leaving 22 bases between them. The CDR3: CARGSSRQTPYGYTF. DNA for the CDR3: TGTGCCAGAGGTAGTTCGAGACAGACTCCTTATGGCTACACCTTC.

The chain has TRBV4-2 and TRBJ1-5, with D perhaps TRBD1 (5 bases). The CDR3 loop spans 14 amino acids. In germline, CDR1 is LGHNA, CDR2 YNFKEQ. V was clipped by 5 bases and J by 8 bases, with 16 bases between them. In DNA, the CDR3 is TGTGCCAGCAGCTCTCGGGACGGGGAAGAGCCCCAGCATTTT. Protein sequence: CASSSRDGEEPQHF.

This clonotype was recorded a few times. A much larger clone sits a single nucleotide away, making a read error possible. The chain joins TRBV7-8 to TRBJ2-7; 11 bases fit TRBD2. The germline CDR1 and CDR2 sequences are SGHVS and FQNEAQ. The CDR3 length is 13 residues. DNA of the CDR3: TGTGCCAGCAGTACTAGCGGGAGTTACCCTCGGTGCTTC. This sequence encodes CASSTSGSYPRCF.

The chain uses TRBV15 and TRBJ2-5; 11 bases agree with TRBD2. Losses at the gene ends were 5 bases for V and 3 bases for J; bases not matched to a gene: 8. Per germline, CDR1 LNHNV and CDR2 YYDKDF (reference sequence). The CDR3 has 16 amino acids. The CDR3 loop is CATSLPGGLAEETQYF. DNA for the CDR3: TGTGCCACCAGCCTCCCGGGGGGACTAGCGGAAGAGACCCAGTACTTC.